The source of this T cell receptor (beta chain) is a study of blood T cells in healthy people across ages. Combining a sample-barcoded 5' primer with a J-beta primer mix, a second PCR ran for 7 to 11 cycles. TCRdb reanalysed the 5' RACE reads using MiXCR and keeps one entry per CDR3 protein. The sample contains roughly 1.5 million distinct CDR3 sequences, about 45% of which appear only once. The V gene lost 5 bases and the J gene lost 5 bases, with 6 bases spanning the gap. Germline V gene data show CDR1 as SQVTM and CDR2 as ANQGSEA. The CDR3 contains 11 residues. Sequenced input: blood. This sequence originates from a woman younger than 35 in good health. V and J are TRBV29-1 and TRBJ1-4; the D is unclear. The CDR3 loop reads CSVLGNEKLFF. In DNA, the CDR3 is TGCAGCGTTCTAGGGAATGAAAAACTGTTTTTT.